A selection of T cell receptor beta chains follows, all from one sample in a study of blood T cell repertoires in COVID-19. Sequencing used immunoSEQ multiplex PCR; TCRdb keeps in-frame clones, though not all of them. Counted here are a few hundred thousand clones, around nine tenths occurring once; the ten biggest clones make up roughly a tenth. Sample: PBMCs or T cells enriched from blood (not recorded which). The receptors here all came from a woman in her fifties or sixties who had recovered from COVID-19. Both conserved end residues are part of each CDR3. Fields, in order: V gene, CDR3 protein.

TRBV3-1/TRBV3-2,CASSQFGGSSYEQYF
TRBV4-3,CASSQVARSYEQYF
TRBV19,CASSIAGGDSYEQYF
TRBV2,CASSRQGATTYEQYF
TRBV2,CASRKQGVGTDTQYF
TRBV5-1,CASSLGTFGQTF
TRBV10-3,CAISLQVLYGYTF
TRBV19,CASSIGGGGITYEQYF
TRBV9,CASTLGGNYGYTF
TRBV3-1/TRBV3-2,CASSQDRTGELFF
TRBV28,CASSPAAVSKNIQYF
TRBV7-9,CASSLVTGIGYGYTF
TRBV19,CASSIGPGVYEQYF
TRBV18,CASSPSTEGNTIYF
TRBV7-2,CASSKPDVRSSGYTF
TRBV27,CASSLGVQGSTEAFF
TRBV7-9,CASSYSGANVLTF
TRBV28,CASSLRTAHMNTEAFF
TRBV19,CASRTGGTGELFF
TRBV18,CASSPAPGNTEAFF
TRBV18,CASSSIRGDTEAFF
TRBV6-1,CASSEGGGPYEQYF
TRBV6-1,CASSDTAYSNQPQHF
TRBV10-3,CAISVAGGRSGKEQFF
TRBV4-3,CASSQDWTSEFVKAGELFF
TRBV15,CATSREKGTGWNGYTF
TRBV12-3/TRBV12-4,CASRDRPNTEAFF
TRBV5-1,CASSGGTARGTGELFF
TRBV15,CATSRADRTGYGYTF
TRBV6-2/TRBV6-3,CASSYSMGYTF
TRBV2,CASSETEGPAGINYGYTF
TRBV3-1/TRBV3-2,CASSHSSGTGAAF
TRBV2,CASRGRVGSYEQYF
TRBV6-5,CASSWSGEPQHF
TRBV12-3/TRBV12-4,CASSFGNQPQHF
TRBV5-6,CASSNRGRTLGGYTF
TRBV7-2,CASGGDRTYEQYF
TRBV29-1,CSVHEGPYEQYF
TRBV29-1,CSVHGIYDSLAFF
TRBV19,CASSARTGVLMNTEAFF
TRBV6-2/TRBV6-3,CASSQYAGLTYEQYF
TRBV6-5,CATDSYEQYF
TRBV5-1,CASSKRLAVGTDTQYF
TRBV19,CASSPMTGPYEQYF
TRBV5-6,CASSEGQGWGNQPQHF
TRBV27,CATRDRGWEQYF
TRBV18,CAHPNRGAGVSPLHF
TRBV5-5,CASRPQMNTEAFF
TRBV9,CASSAPGGHLYGYTF